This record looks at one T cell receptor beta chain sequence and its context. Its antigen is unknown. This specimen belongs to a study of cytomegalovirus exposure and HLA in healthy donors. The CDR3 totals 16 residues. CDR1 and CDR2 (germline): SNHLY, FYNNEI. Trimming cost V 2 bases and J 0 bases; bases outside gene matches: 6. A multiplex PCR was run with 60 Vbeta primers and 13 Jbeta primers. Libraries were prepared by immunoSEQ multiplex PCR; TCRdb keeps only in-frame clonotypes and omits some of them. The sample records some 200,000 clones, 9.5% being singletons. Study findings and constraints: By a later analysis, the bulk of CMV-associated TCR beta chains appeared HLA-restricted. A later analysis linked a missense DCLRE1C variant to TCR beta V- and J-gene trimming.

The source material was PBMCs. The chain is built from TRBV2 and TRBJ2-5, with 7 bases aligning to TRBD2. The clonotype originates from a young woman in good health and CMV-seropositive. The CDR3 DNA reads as TGTGCCAGCAGTGAACAGACAGCGGGGAACCAAGAGACCCAGTACTTC. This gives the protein CASSEQTAGNQETQYF.